The T cell receptor (beta chain) under discussion was sequenced for a study of cytotoxic CD8 clonotypes in ibrutinib-treated CLL. About the research overall: The patients comprised approximately 11 relapsed/refractory and roughly 15 treatment-naive cases, about 18 IGHV unmutated. Responses: some 24 partial, 2 complete; after median around 70 months, around 14 stayed remitted, 12 progressed. The study's findings and limits: Public clonotypes proved infrequent, and on treatment they shrank or remained steady.

Investigators sourced about 2 micrograms of genomic DNA from cryopreserved PBMCs for TCR beta libraries. The assay was immunoSEQ multiplex PCR, and TCRdb's table has in-frame clones only and misses some. The table lists more than 25,000 clones, about 75% of them singletons, with about half in the top ten. The CDR3 extends over 16 amino acids. The ends were cut back, 5 bases at V and 4 bases at J, with 19 bases in the middle. Germline CDR1 reads SGHNT; CDR2 reads YYREEE (reference sequence). In the case of this clone: Antigen specificity is unknown.

V and J are TRBV5-4 and TRBJ2-1; TRBD2 is a possible D gene (7 bases). The source is a human donor with chronic lymphocytic leukemia. The sample here was PBMCs, taken after 36 months of ibrutinib treatment. CDR3 coding DNA: TGTGCCAGCAGTTCGGAGGGGGGGAAAGGATACAATGAGCAGTTCTTC. It is translated as CASSSEGGKGYNEQFF.